The 23 T cell receptor beta chains in this list originate from one sample, sequenced in a study of tumor and adjacent non-tumor tissue in lung cancer. RNA was extracted from bulk tissue without any cell sorting. Three rounds of nested PCR, following a modified ARM-PCR protocol, produced the TCRbeta library. TCRdb reprocessed the multiplex PCR reads with MiXCR, giving one entry per CDR3 protein. The sample consists of under 250,000 distinct CDR3 sequences, 70% to 75% of them appearing once. Source material: lung tumor tissue. The receptors originated from a man aged 55 to 70 with non-small cell lung cancer.

A note on this clonotype: One end of the junction does not line up with germline, which may come from a read error. This rearrangement joins TRBV12-3 or TRBV12-4 to TRBJ2-1, with 11 bases aligning to TRBD2. The CDR3 sequence is 14 residues long. The CDR3 spells CVSTPGLADNEQFF. CDR3 nucleotide sequence: TGTGTCAGCACGCCGGGACTAGCGGATAATGAGCAATTCTTC.

Comment on this clonotype: One junction end does not reproduce the germline sequence, and a read error may be involved. The V gene is TRBV6-6, the J gene TRBJ1-5, with D perhaps TRBD1 (6 bases). Germline V gives CDR1 MNHNY, CDR2 SVGAGI (reference sequence). This CDR3 spans 18 amino acids. The chain's CDR3 is CANSYSKYRDEGNQPQQF. In DNA, the CDR3 is TGTGCCAACAGTTACTCTAAATACAGGGACGAGGGCAATCAGCCCCAGCAATTT.

Concerning this clonotype itself: Mismatch with germline at one junction end may stem from a read error. This chain joins TRBV6-6 and TRBJ2-7, with no clear D. This CDR3 region has 13 residues. Germline loops: CDR1 MNHNY, CDR2 SVGAGI (reference sequence). CDR3 in amino acids: CAISPQASYEQYF. CDR3 DNA: TGTGCCATCAGTCCCCAGGCCTCCTACGAGCAGTACTTC.

A remark on this clonotype: The CDR3 carries no conserved terminal phenylalanine or tryptophan, so it likely arises from a read error. This chain links TRBV6-5 with TRBJ2-5; possibly TRBD2 for D (6 bases). V shed 0 bases and J shed 5 bases, with 16 bases lying between them. CDR1 and CDR2 (germline): MNHEY, SVGAGI. This CDR3 has 16 amino acids. The CDR3 region is CASSYSMALAQETQYI. DNA for the CDR3: TGTGCCAGCAGTTACTCGATGGCCCTAGCGCAGGAGACCCAGTACATC.

About this clonotype: Given a much more abundant clone one base away, this may be a read error. This chain joins TRBV29-1 and TRBJ2-2; the D gene is possibly TRBD2 (6 bases). The CDR3 consists of 13 residues. The V gene lost 5 bases and the J gene lost 2 bases, with 9 bases spanning the gap. The V gene's germline CDR1 is SQVTM and CDR2 ANQGSEA. This chain's CDR3 is CSVSGGNTGELFF. The CDR3 region has the DNA TGCAGCGTTTCCGGGGGAAACACCGGGGAGCTGTTTTTT.

Concerning this clonotype itself: A junction end diverges from the germline sequence, so it may reflect a read error. The rearrangement links TRBV5-1 to TRBJ1-1; weak D call: TRBD1 (5 bases). The V gene's germline CDR1 is SGHRS and CDR2 YFSETQ. This CDR3 region has 16 residues. CDR3 loop: CASSLFSLEGGTGALF. In DNA form, the CDR3 reads TGCGCCAGCAGCTTGTTCAGTCTAGAGGGAGGGACTGGAGCTTTATTT.

Remarks on this clonotype: Since a much larger clone is just one base distant, this may be a read error. The chain couples TRBV12-3 or TRBV12-4 to TRBJ2-5; TRBD1 matches at 7 bases. The CDR3 totals 21 residues. The CDR3 spells CACSALISQGRTLTHKETQYF. The CDR3 nucleotides are TGTGCCTGCAGTGCTCTCATCTCACAGGGGAGAACTTTGACCCACAAAGAGACCCAGTACTTC.

There are a few counts of this clonotype. V usage is TRBV6-2 or TRBV6-3 and J usage is TRBJ2-1; TRBD1 is a possible D gene (5 bases). The CDR3 is 15 amino acids. Germline V CDR1 and CDR2: MNHEY, SVGEGT. Trimming cost V 5 bases and J 4 bases, with 15 bases left between them. CDR3: CASSPDTLFYNEQFF. CDR3 bases: TGTGCCAGCAGTCCGGACACTCTCTTTTACAATGAGCAGTTCTTC.

Comments on this clonotype: A junction end diverges from the germline sequence, so it may reflect a read error. The chain couples TRBV11-2 to TRBJ1-5; unclear D gene. This CDR3 contains 15 residues. CDR1 is SGHAT and CDR2 is FQNNGV in the germline V gene. This CDR3 reads CVNSLEGNSNQPLHF. The CDR3, as DNA: TGTGTCAACAGCTTAGAAGGGAACAGCAATCAGCCCCTGCATTTT.

The chain links TRBV4-2 to TRBJ2-7, with D perhaps matching TRBD1 or TRBD2 (6 bases each). This CDR3 has 16 residues. Germline V CDR1 and CDR2: LGHNA, YNFKEQ. Trimming shortened V by 0 bases and J by 3 bases, and 15 bases separated the two germline ends. The CDR3 region is CASSQEGTSRGYEQYF. CDR3 bases: TGTGCCAGCAGCCAAGAAGGCACTAGCAGGGGCTACGAGCAGTACTTC.

Only one count was recorded for this clonotype. This CDR3 reads CASSLYSTLKETQYF. In nucleotides, the CDR3 is TGTGCCAGCAGTCTTTATAGTACCCTAAAGGAGACCCAGTACTTC. This chain connects TRBV28 to TRBJ2-5; D gene ambiguous. The CDR3 consists of 15 residues. The germline CDR1 and CDR2 sequences are MDHEN and SYDVKM. V lost 5 bases and J 5 bases, leaving 18 bases between the germline ends.

To note about this clonotype: This sequence may be a read error, since a much larger clone differs from it by one base. The rearrangement joins TRBV20-1 to TRBJ2-1; possible D gene TRBD1, 5 bases. In germline, CDR1 is DFQATT, CDR2 SNEGSKA (reference sequence). V was clipped by 3 bases and J by 2 bases, with 14 bases between them. The CDR3 sequence is 15 residues long. The CDR3 protein is CSASPRAVTYNEQFF. The CDR3 coding sequence is TGCAGTGCTAGCCCCAGGGCCGTCACCTACAATGAGCAGTTCTTC.

A note on this clonotype: Given a much more abundant clone one base away, this may be a read error. The chain couples TRBV20-1 to TRBJ2-7; D uncertain. Trimming left V 1 base short and J 3 bases short, with 16 bases between. This CDR3 has 15 residues. Germline CDR1 DFQATT, CDR2 SNEGSKA (reference sequence). CDR3 sequence (DNA): TGCAGTGCTAGAGGTATTAGTACAGATAACTACGAGCAGTACTTC. Translating gives CSARGISTDNYEQYF.

Turning to this clonotype: Its ends do not fully match the called genes, so a read error is possible. This chain uses TRBV5-4 with TRBJ2-3; tentative D call: TRBD2 (5 bases). The CDR3 is made up of 16 amino acids. CDR1 is SGHNT, CDR2 YYREEE, per germline (reference sequence). CDR3 nucleotide sequence: TGTGACAGCAGCCAAGGACTGATACCTAACATAGATACACAGTATTTT. The encoded protein is CDSSQGLIPNIDTQYF.

On this clonotype itself: A read error may produce the germline difference seen at one junction end. J is TRBJ1-4 and V is TRBV20-1; D is uncertain. This CDR3 has 13 amino acids. Germline V gene data show CDR1 as DFQATT and CDR2 as SNEGSKA (reference sequence). Here the CDR3 reads CSVRYNQVEKLFF. For the CDR3, the DNA is TGTAGTGTTAGATATAACCAGGTGGAAAAACTGTTTTTT.

As concerns this clonotype: One end of the junction does not line up with germline, which may come from a read error. The chain is built from TRBV6-2 or TRBV6-3 and TRBJ2-1; D gene unclear. The CDR3 contains 15 residues. Germline CDR1 and CDR2: MNHEY and SVGEGT. This chain's CDR3 is CASSYRLRSYSELFF. In DNA form, the CDR3 reads TGTGCCAGCAGTTATAGGCTCCGATCCTACAGTGAGCTGTTCTTC.

This clonotype has only a few counts. A clone one base away is much larger, so this may be a read error. This sequence joins TRBV4-1 and TRBJ1-2; a possible D gene is TRBD1 (6 bases). CDR3 size: 14 residues. Germline V CDR1 and CDR2: MGHRA, YSYEKL. The CDR3, as DNA: TGCGCCAGCAGCCAAGTCACAGGGAATTATGGCTACATCTTC. Its protein product is CASSQVTGNYGYIF.

Here the CDR3 DNA reads TGTGCCACTCGGAGGTGGCGAGATCCCCAGCATTTT. Translated: CATRRWRDPQHF. The rearrangement links TRBV6-2 or TRBV6-3 to TRBJ1-5; D gene uncertain. Trimming left V 10 bases short and J 10 bases short, with 17 bases between. This CDR3 is built from 12 residues. The germline V gene has CDR1 MNHEY and CDR2 SVGEGT.

J is TRBJ2-3 and V is TRBV2; 7 bases agree with TRBD2. J gave up 0 bases and V 11 bases, and 8 bases lay outside the gene matches. Germline V gene lookup returns CDR1 SNHLY and CDR2 FYNNEI. CDR3 length: 14 residues. CDR3 DNA sequence: TGTGCCTGCCAGGTGGGGGGGAGCACAGATACGCAGTATTTT. Protein sequence: CACQVGGSTDTQYF.

This clonotype was picked up many times. The rearrangement joins TRBV5-6 to TRBJ1-2; D is undetermined. V gave up 0 bases and J gave up 4 bases, with 16 bases separating them. The CDR3 is 16 amino acids. The germline gives CDR1 SGHDT, CDR2 YYEEEE. CDR3 DNA sequence: TGTGCCAGCAGCTTGGAAGGTGGCAGGTGGGCCTATGGCTACACCTTC. This encodes CASSLEGGRWAYGYTF.

As to this clonotype: An end of the junction does not agree with germline; a read error may underlie this. V is TRBV5-1 and J is TRBJ2-7, with D possibly TRBD1 on 7 matching bases. This CDR3 has 15 amino acids. Germline V gene lookup returns CDR1 SGHRS and CDR2 YFSETQ. The CDR3 protein is CASSSAGQSSYDQYF. The CDR3 nucleotides are TGCGCCAGCAGCTCCGCGGGACAGAGCTCCTACGACCAGTACTTC.

At least ten counts were recorded for this clonotype. This chain links TRBV11-3 with TRBJ2-2, with 7 bases lining up with TRBD1. J was trimmed by 2 bases and V by 2 bases; bases with no gene match: 8. Germline V gene lookup returns CDR1 SGHNT and CDR2 YENEEA. There are 17 residues in the CDR3. The CDR3, as DNA: TGTGCCAGCAGCTTAAGATCCGGGACAGCTAACACCGGGGAGCTGTTTTTT. Its translation: CASSLRSGTANTGELFF.

Remarks on this clonotype: It is likely a read error, because the conserved phenylalanine at the end of the CDR3 is missing. It is unclear where the CDR3 begins or ends on the DNA, so no DNA is shown, and the CDR3 is as TCRdb lists it. The V call is TRBV6-1, the J call TRBJ1-6. The CDR3 is 15 amino acids long, termini counted. Germline assignment: CDR1 MNHNS and CDR2 SASEGT. The CDR3 loop is CASLPGLLYNSPPHL.